A selection of T cell receptor beta chains follows, all from one sample in a study of blood T cell repertoires in COVID-19. TCRdb keeps only in-frame clones here, not all; method: immunoSEQ multiplex PCR. The sample shows some 240,000 clones, 84% of them seen only once. The material sequenced was peripheral blood. The receptors stem from a man in his fifties or sixties with active or convalescent COVID-19. CDR3s include the opening cysteine and the closing phenylalanine or tryptophan. The D gene is left open where the match is weak. Part of the rows lack a size; the others show once, few, many or a class for expanded clones.

cdr3_nt cdr3_aa v_call d_call clone_size j_call
TGCGCCAGCAGCCAAGATGGCAGGGTAGTGGAGACCCAGTACTTC CASSQDGRVVETQYF TRBV4-1 - - TRBJ2-5
TGTGCCAGTAGTATAGATTTCGATTCACCCCTCCACTTT CASSIDFDSPLHF TRBV19 - - TRBJ1-6
TGCGCCAGCAGCCAAGCGGCGGGGGGGGGAGATACGCAGTATTTT CASSQAAGGGDTQYF TRBV4-1 TRBD2 - TRBJ2-3
TGTGCCAGCTCACCACCGGAGGATTTCTCTGGGGCCAACGTCCTGACTTTC CASSPPEDFSGANVLTF TRBV18 - many TRBJ2-6
TGCAGCGTTGATCCAGCGGGAGATACGCAGTATTTT CSVDPAGDTQYF TRBV29-1 - once TRBJ2-3
TGTGCCAGCAGCTTAGACCTCGGGACTAGCGGGAGTTATACCTACAATGAGCAGTTCTTC CASSLDLGTSGSYTYNEQFF TRBV11-2 TRBD2 - TRBJ2-1
TGTGCCAGTAGTGACGGACAGGGGGCTTCGGAAGCTTTCTTT CASSDGQGASEAFF TRBV19 TRBD1 - TRBJ1-1
TGTGCCAGCAGCTCCGGGACAGGGTGGAACACCGGGGAGCTGTTTTTT CASSSGTGWNTGELFF TRBV11-3 TRBD1 - TRBJ2-2
TGCGCCAGCAGCTGGGAGGAGGGGAGCTCCTACGAGCAGTACTTC CASSWEEGSSYEQYF TRBV5-1 - - TRBJ2-7
TGTGCCAGCAGCTTTGGCGGGGGGCCTGCCTACAATGAGCAGTTCTTC CASSFGGGPAYNEQFF TRBV7-6 TRBD2 - TRBJ2-1
TGTGCCAGCAGTTTTCGAGCGGGAAGCTCCTACAATGAGCAGTTCTTC CASSFRAGSSYNEQFF TRBV28 TRBD2 - TRBJ2-1
TGTGCCAGCTCGCTAGCGGAAGAGACCCAGTACTTC CASSLAEETQYF TRBV6-5 TRBD2 few TRBJ2-5
TGTGCCAGTCGAAACAGGGGTCGTGCATCTGAAAAACTGTTTTTT CASRNRGRASEKLFF TRBV19 TRBD1 few TRBJ1-4
TGTGCCAGCAGCTTTGCCGGGACAGGCGGCCTTAATGAAAAACTGTTTTTT CASSFAGTGGLNEKLFF TRBV7-9 TRBD1 - TRBJ1-4
TGTGCCAGCAGCCAAGCAGGGAGCAATCAGCCCCAGCATTTT CASSQAGSNQPQHF TRBV3-1/TRBV3-2 - - TRBJ1-5
TGTGCCAGCAGCTTAGCGAGGGCTAGCGGGAGCATATACAATGAGCAGTTCTTC CASSLARASGSIYNEQFF TRBV7-9 TRBD2 - TRBJ2-1
TGTGCCAGCAGCGCGGCCGGGACTAGCGCTATAGAGACCCAGTACTTC CASSAAGTSAIETQYF TRBV14 TRBD2 - TRBJ2-5
TGTGCCAGCAGCGGGACTAGCGGGAGAAGAGGCAATGAGCAGTTCTTC CASSGTSGRRGNEQFF TRBV9 TRBD2 once TRBJ2-1
TGTGCCAGCAGCGTAGGGGACGGGGGAATCTACGAGCAGTACTTC CASSVGDGGIYEQYF TRBV9 - - TRBJ2-7
TGTGCCAGCTCAGGACAGCCTCAGGAGACCCAGTACTTC CASSGQPQETQYF TRBV18 - - TRBJ2-5
TGTGCCAGCAGTCTGGACAAATACACAGATACGCAGTATTTT CASSLDKYTDTQYF TRBV27 - once TRBJ2-3
TGTGCCATCAGTGGACAGGATGGGACTGGAAACACCATATATTTT CAISGQDGTGNTIYF TRBV10-3 - few TRBJ1-3
TGTGCCATCGGCCCTACAGGGGGGTCGGGAAACACCATATATTTT CAIGPTGGSGNTIYF TRBV10-3 TRBD1 - TRBJ1-3
TGCGCCAGCAGCTTAGGTGGCGGACAGGGGGAATCACCCCTCCACTTT CASSLGGGQGESPLHF TRBV5-1 TRBD1 once TRBJ1-6
TGCGCCAGCACCCCCCGAGACAGGTCAGAGACCCAGTACTTC CASTPRDRSETQYF TRBV5-1 - - TRBJ2-5
TGTGCCAGTAGCGAGACCCGGGACAGTGAAGCTTTCTTT CASSETRDSEAFF TRBV19 TRBD1 - TRBJ1-1
TGTGCCATCAGTGAGCACTCAGATCGAACCGACAGATTCTACAATGAGCAGTTCTTC CAISEHSDRTDRFYNEQFF TRBV10-3 - once TRBJ2-1
TGTGCCAGCAGCCCGGACAGACATAATGAAAAACTGTTTTTT CASSPDRHNEKLFF TRBV5-4 - - TRBJ1-4
TGTGCCACCAGTGATTTAGGGAGGGCAGCGGGAGTCGCAGATACGCAGTATTTT CATSDLGRAAGVADTQYF TRBV24-1 TRBD2 - TRBJ2-3
TGTGCCAGCAGCCCCCTAGCGGGCAGCACAGATACGCAGTATTTT CASSPLAGSTDTQYF TRBV3-1/TRBV3-2 TRBD2 - TRBJ2-3
TGTGCCAGCTCACCGGCAGGGGGGTCGAACACTGAAGCTTTCTTT CASSPAGGSNTEAFF TRBV18 TRBD1 - TRBJ1-1
TGTGCCAGCAGCCCGTACCCCGGTGGCTACACCTTC CASSPYPGGYTF TRBV6-5 - - TRBJ1-2
TGTGCCAGCATCGGGACAGGGGAATCACCCCTCCACTTT CASIGTGESPLHF TRBV2 TRBD1 - TRBJ1-6
TGCGCCAGCAGCTTGGCCAGGGGACCAAACACCGGGGAGCTGTTTTTT CASSLARGPNTGELFF TRBV5-1 - once TRBJ2-2
TGTGCCAGCAGCAATGAAGGGGCGCCTTGGAGCAATCAGCCCCAGCATTTT CASSNEGAPWSNQPQHF TRBV21-1 - - TRBJ1-5